The 28 T cell receptor beta chains below all came from one sample that was sequenced in a study of T cells in Graves' hyperthyroidism and ophthalmopathy. Researchers amplified the TCR beta CDR3 regions from RNA transcripts. Carried out on the TCR CDR3, a first-round RT-PCR used the HTBI primer set. TCRdb reanalysed the multiplex PCR reads using MiXCR and keeps one entry per CDR3 protein. The sample records hundreds of thousands of distinct CDR3 sequences, about a sixth being singletons. What was sequenced was blood. Receptor source: a woman aged 40 to 49 with Graves' ophthalmopathy.

Concerning this clonotype itself: A much larger clone lies one base from this, so it may be a read error. V and J are TRBV27 and TRBJ2-7, with TRBD2 identical over 11 bases. This CDR3 has 15 residues. Germline V gene data show CDR1 as MNHEY and CDR2 as SMNVEV (reference sequence). The chain's CDR3 is CASSLVGGTSGERYF. The CDR3 DNA reads as TGTGCCAGCAGTCTAGTAGGCGGGACTAGCGGCGAGCGGTACTTC.

This clonotype was picked up a small number of times. The chain uses TRBV25-1 and TRBJ1-6, with TRBD1 matching 7 bases. Looked up from germline, CDR1 is MGHDK and CDR2 is SYGVNS. J was trimmed by 6 bases and V by 8 bases; bases with no gene match: 7. The CDR3 consists of 14 residues. The CDR3 spells CASATGTVNSPLHF. In DNA, the CDR3 is TGTGCCAGCGCAACCGGGACAGTTAATTCACCCCTCCACTTT.

This clonotype was observed at least ten times. CDR3 nucleotide sequence: TGCAGCGTTGGCGGGAGGACGACCTACGAGCAGTACTTC. This sequence encodes CSVGGRTTYEQYF. The chain has TRBV29-1 and TRBJ2-7, with 8 bases lining up with TRBD2. CDR1 is SQVTM, CDR2 ANQGSEA, per germline. The junction had 4 bases not matched to a gene; V was cut back by 4 bases and J by 2 bases. This CDR3 is built from 13 residues.

Many counts were recorded for this clonotype. The V and J genes are TRBV12-3 or TRBV12-4 and TRBJ1-1; 7 bases line up with TRBD1. The CDR3 is made up of 14 amino acids. Unmatched junction bases numbered 4, after V lost 5 bases and J lost 1 base. The CDR3 is CASSTRQGNTEAFF. The CDR3 region has the DNA TGTGCCAGCAGTACTAGACAGGGGAACACTGAAGCTTTCTTT.

This sequence joins TRBV19 and TRBJ1-1; D is unclear. The CDR3 covers 14 residues. The V end was cut by 3 bases, the J end by 4 bases, with 12 bases between. Germline assignment: CDR1 LNHDA and CDR2 SQIVND (reference sequence). The chain's CDR3 is CASSIGPEGTEAFF. The CDR3 DNA is TGTGCCAGTAGTATTGGTCCGGAGGGCACTGAAGCTTTCTTT.

This clonotype was recorded many times. V is TRBV30 and J is TRBJ2-1; TRBD1 aligns across 7 bases. The CDR3 spans 15 residues. Germline lookup yields CDR1 GTSNPN and CDR2 SVGIG (reference sequence). V lost 1 base, J lost 2 bases, and 5 bases stayed unmatched. CDR3 DNA sequence: TGTGCCTGGAGTGACGGGACAGCGGCCTACAATGAGCAGTTCTTC. Its protein product is CAWSDGTAAYNEQFF.

This clonotype was seen a handful of times. V is TRBV20-1 and J is TRBJ2-1; the match to TRBD2 covers 9 bases. The ends lost 3 bases at V and 4 bases at J; junction bases unmatched: 7. Germline assignment: CDR1 DFQATT and CDR2 SNEGSKA (reference sequence). This CDR3 comprises 15 residues. As DNA, the CDR3 is TGCAGTGCTAGGGTAGGGACTAGCTTTTACAATGAGCAGTTCTTC. Its translation: CSARVGTSFYNEQFF.

The rearrangement uses TRBV29-1 and TRBJ1-1; D ambiguous. CDR1 SQVTM and CDR2 ANQGSEA come from the germline V gene. The CDR3 contains 14 residues. The ends were cut back, 3 bases at V and 1 base at J, with 12 bases in the middle. The chain's CDR3 is CSVEVGHWNTEAFF. The CDR3 bases are TGCAGCGTTGAGGTTGGGCATTGGAACACTGAAGCTTTCTTT.

This clonotype was seen repeatedly, ten times or more. The rearrangement joins TRBV28 to TRBJ2-7; no clear D. The germline V and J ends were trimmed by 2 bases and 5 bases, with 10 bases remaining between them. CDR1 and CDR2 from the germline V gene are MDHEN and SYDVKM. This CDR3 comprises 13 residues. The CDR3 sequence: CASSLDTNHEQYF. CDR3 coding DNA: TGTGCCAGCAGTTTAGATACTAACCACGAGCAGTACTTC.

This clonotype was detected ten times or more. The genes are TRBV29-1 and TRBJ2-7; 8 bases agree with TRBD1. Germline lookup yields CDR1 SQVTM and CDR2 ANQGSEA. This CDR3 has 12 amino acids. DNA for the CDR3: TGCAGGGACGGACAGGGAGTATACGAGCAGTACTTC. This codes for CRDGQGVYEQYF.

For this clonotype: The junction departs from germline at one end; a sequencing error may be responsible. The chain combines TRBV9 with TRBJ2-7, with D uncertain. The CDR3 runs to 15 residues. Germline-derived CDR1 and CDR2 are SGDLS and YYNGEE. CDR3 bases: TGTTCCAGCAGCGAAGCCCCCAGCCAATCCTACGAGCAGTACTTC. Translated, it gives CSSSEAPSQSYEQYF.

The chain links TRBV19 to TRBJ2-1; 8 nucleotides match TRBD1. CDR3 length: 15 amino acids. J lost 4 bases, V lost 7 bases, and 9 bases had no gene match. In germline, CDR1 is LNHDA, CDR2 SQIVND (reference sequence). CDR3 bases: TGTGCCAGTACCCAGGTCACAGGGGGGTACAATGAGCAGTTCTTC. Its protein product is CASTQVTGGYNEQFF.

The chain is built from TRBV20-1 and TRBJ2-1; 10 nucleotides line up with TRBD2. This CDR3 is 16 amino acids long. Germline CDR1 is DFQATT and CDR2 is SNEGSKA (reference sequence). V dropped 3 bases and J dropped 1; count of bases not matched to a gene: 6. The CDR3 bases are TGCAGTGCTAGTTCTAGCGGGAGTGGGTCCTACAATGAGCAGTTCTTC. Translating it yields CSASSSGSGSYNEQFF.

The chain joins TRBV20-1 to TRBJ1-4, with 7 bases lining up with TRBD1. V was pared by 2 bases and J by 6 bases, with 3 bases of the junction left unmatched. The germline CDR1 and CDR2 sequences are DFQATT and SNEGSKA (reference sequence). The CDR3 loop spans 13 amino acids. The CDR3 here is CSARLTGDEKLFF. CDR3 in DNA: TGCAGTGCTAGACTTACAGGGGATGAAAAACTGTTTTTT.

The V gene is TRBV10-3, the J gene TRBJ2-1; 7 bases are a match to TRBD2. CDR3 size: 13 residues. V trimming: 8 bases; J trimming: 7 bases; junction bases outside the gene matches: 8. Per the germline V gene, CDR1 is ENHRY and CDR2 is SYGVKD. The CDR3, as DNA: TGTGCCATCTCACCGGGCGGGAGAAATGAGCAGTTCTTC. This gives the protein CAISPGGRNEQFF.

This clonotype was observed many times. The chain has TRBV2 and TRBJ1-1; 9 bases are shared with TRBD1. V shed 3 bases and J 4 bases; nucleotides not matched to a gene: 3. The CDR3 covers 14 residues. Per germline, CDR1 SNHLY and CDR2 FYNNEI. CDR3 amino acids: CASSERDRATEAFF. The CDR3 DNA is TGTGCCAGCAGTGAGAGGGACAGGGCCACTGAAGCTTTCTTT.

This chain uses TRBV6-1 with TRBJ2-1; possibly TRBD2 for D (6 bases). V dropped 4 bases and J dropped 9 bases, with 22 bases sitting between them. This CDR3 comprises 16 residues. Germline lookup yields CDR1 MNHNS and CDR2 SASEGT. The CDR3 nucleotides read TGTGCCAGCAGTGCTCAATCTAGCGCGGCCTCCGTTGAGCAGTTCTTC. It is translated as CASSAQSSAASVEQFF.

This clonotype was found many times. This chain joins TRBV3-1 and TRBJ1-1; D gene ambiguous. The V and J ends lost 4 bases and 4 bases respectively, with 13 bases between them. CDR3 length: 14 amino acids. The V gene's germline CDR1 is LGHDT and CDR2 YNNKEL (reference sequence). The CDR3 DNA reads as TGTGCCAGCAGCCTTAGAACCGGGCGCACTGAAGCTTTCTTT. Its translation: CASSLRTGRTEAFF.

This clonotype was detected ten times or more. For the CDR3, the DNA is TGTGCCAGCAGCTCAGGGACAGGGGTTGAAGAGACCCAGTACTTC. Translation gives CASSSGTGVEETQYF. The chain links TRBV3-1 to TRBJ2-5, with 10 bases that match TRBD1. Trimming cost V 5 bases and J 3 bases; bases outside gene matches: 6. The CDR3 is 15 residues long. CDR1 is LGHDT and CDR2 is YNNKEL in the germline V gene (reference sequence).

V and J are TRBV10-3 and TRBJ1-5; D is possibly TRBD1 (5 bases). The ends were cut back, 5 bases at V and 2 bases at J, with 10 bases in the middle. The CDR3 has 14 amino acids. The germline V gene has CDR1 ENHRY and CDR2 SYGVKD. In DNA, the CDR3 is TGTGCCATCAGTCAGGGACTTGGCAATCAGCCCCAGCATTTT. Protein product: CAISQGLGNQPQHF.

Concerning this clonotype: A much larger clone differs from this one at a single base, so this may be a read error. The rearrangement joins TRBV30 to TRBJ2-7, with 7 bases fitting TRBD2. The tail of the sequence fits TRBJ2-1 better, so the J call may be wrong. Germline values: CDR1 GTSNPN, CDR2 SVGIG (reference sequence). The CDR3 runs to 13 residues. Written as DNA, the CDR3 is TGTGCCTGGGAGAGCGGGAACACATACGAGCAGTTCTTC. Translation: CAWESGNTYEQFF.

There are many counts of this clonotype. This rearrangement joins TRBV6-1 to TRBJ2-7; D is undetermined. CDR3 size: 15 residues. V lost 0 bases to trimming and J lost 4 bases, with 13 bases between them. Germline V gene sequence: CDR1 MNHNS, CDR2 SASEGT. CDR3 nucleotide sequence: TGTGCCAGCAGTGAAGCACAAAAGATCACGTACGAGCAGTACTTC. Its translation: CASSEAQKITYEQYF.

With regard to this clonotype: One end of the junction varies from germline; a read error may be responsible. V is TRBV11-2 and J is TRBJ2-7, with TRBD2 identical over 8 bases. The CDR3 covers 15 residues. The germline gives CDR1 SGHAT, CDR2 FQNNGV. CDR3 coding DNA: TGTGCCAGCAGCTTACGCAGCGGGAGCTCCTACGGGCAGTACTTC. It codes for CASSLRSGSSYGQYF.

This clonotype was found many times. The chain carries TRBV30 and TRBJ2-7; TRBD1 agrees at 8 bases. This CDR3 comprises 14 residues. Trimming removed 3 bases from V and 5 bases from J; junction bases left unmatched: 9. Germline V gives CDR1 GTSNPN, CDR2 SVGIG (reference sequence). Here the CDR3 reads CAWRTSGQGHEQYF. The CDR3 DNA reads as TGTGCCTGGAGGACGAGCGGACAGGGCCACGAGCAGTACTTC. The full variable domain, rest sourced from reference TRBV30 and TRBJ2-7, is SQTIHQWPATLVQPVGSPLSLECTVEGTSNPNLYWYRQAAGRGLQLLFYSVGIGQISSEVPQNLSASRPQDRQFILSSKKLLLSDSGFYLCAWRTSGQGHEQYFGPGTRLTVT.

This clonotype was counted at least ten times. The CDR3: CASSLGDATNEKLFF. For the CDR3, the DNA is TGTGCCAGCAGCTTAGGGGACGCAACTAATGAAAAACTGTTTTTT. This chain connects TRBV28 to TRBJ1-4; D is possibly TRBD1 (5 bases). The CDR3 has 15 residues. Germline V gene data show CDR1 as MDHEN and CDR2 as SYDVKM. Trimming took off 6 bases at V and 0 bases at J, with 11 bases between the two ends.

This clonotype appeared many times. An end of the junction does not agree with germline; a read error may underlie this. The rearrangement uses TRBV2 and TRBJ2-7; 9 nucleotides line up with TRBD2. The CDR3 is 15 amino acids. The germline CDR1 and CDR2 sequences are SNHLY and FYNNEI. As DNA, the CDR3 is TGTGCCAGCAGTGGAAGCGGGGGGAACTCCTGCGAGCAGTACTTC. This sequence encodes CASSGSGGNSCEQYF.

This clonotype was seen many times. The V and J genes are TRBV20-1 and TRBJ2-7; D may be TRBD1 (5 bases). There are 14 residues in the CDR3. V lost 0 bases, J lost 1 base, and 10 bases lay in between. The germline V gene has CDR1 DFQATT and CDR2 SNEGSKA (reference sequence). CDR3 loop: CSARDPQGSYEQYF. The CDR3 DNA reads TGCAGTGCTAGAGATCCTCAGGGTTCCTACGAGCAGTACTTC.

This chain links TRBV12-3 or TRBV12-4 with TRBJ1-2; TRBD1 matches 8 bases. The V gene end was trimmed by 5 bases and the J gene end by 4 bases; junction bases not matched to a gene: 9. This CDR3 spans 15 amino acids. The CDR3 sequence: CASSRQGSATYGYTF. The DNA of the CDR3 is TGTGCCAGCAGTAGACAGGGGTCCGCTACCTATGGCTACACCTTC.